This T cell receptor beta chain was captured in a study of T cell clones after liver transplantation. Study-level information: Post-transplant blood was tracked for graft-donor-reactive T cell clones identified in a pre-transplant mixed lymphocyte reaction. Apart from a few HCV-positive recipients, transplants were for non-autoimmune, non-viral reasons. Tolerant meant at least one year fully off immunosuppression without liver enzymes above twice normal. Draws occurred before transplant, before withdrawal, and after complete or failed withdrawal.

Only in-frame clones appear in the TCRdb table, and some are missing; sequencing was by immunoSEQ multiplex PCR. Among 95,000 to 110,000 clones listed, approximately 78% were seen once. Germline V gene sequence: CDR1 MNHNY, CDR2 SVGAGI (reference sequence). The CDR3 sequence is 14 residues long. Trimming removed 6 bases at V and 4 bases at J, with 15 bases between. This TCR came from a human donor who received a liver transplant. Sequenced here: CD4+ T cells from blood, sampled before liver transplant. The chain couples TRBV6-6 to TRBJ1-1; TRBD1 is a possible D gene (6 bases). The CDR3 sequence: CASRPRGVTTEAFF. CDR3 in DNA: TGTGCCAGCAGGCCCAGGGGTGTGACCACTGAAGCTTTCTTT.